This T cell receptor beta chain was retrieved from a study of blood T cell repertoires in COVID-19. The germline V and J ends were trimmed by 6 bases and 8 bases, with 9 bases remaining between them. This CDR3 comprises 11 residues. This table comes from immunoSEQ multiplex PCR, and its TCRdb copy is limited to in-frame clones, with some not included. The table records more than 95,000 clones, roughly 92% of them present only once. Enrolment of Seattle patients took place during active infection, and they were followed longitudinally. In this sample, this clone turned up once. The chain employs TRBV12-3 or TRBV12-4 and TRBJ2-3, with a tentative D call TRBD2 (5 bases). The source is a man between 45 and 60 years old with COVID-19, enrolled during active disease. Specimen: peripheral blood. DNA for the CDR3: TGTGCCAGCAGGCAGGCGGGTACGCAGTATTTT. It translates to CASRQAGTQYF.